This T cell receptor beta chain was sequenced in a study of shared clonotypes between healthy human individuals. Study context: Each donor had three CD4 naive, three CD4 memory, two CD8 naive and one CD8 memory plate. Study-wide findings and caveats: Clonotype sharing among donors was expected to depend on sequencing depth. Although depth was large, rarefaction showed that sequencing of the sorted subsets was incomplete.

Terminally differentiated effector memory CD45RA+ cells were excluded from the naive CD8 cells, which were CD45RO-negative and positively selected for CCR7. This CDR3 has 15 residues. Germline-derived CDR1 and CDR2 are SEHNR and FQNEAQ (reference sequence). J gave up 1 base and V 6 bases, and 4 bases lay outside the gene matches. A word on this clone: Antigen specificity is unknown.

Genomic DNA of every subset was divided equally among multiple immunoSEQ plates. Measured with immunoSEQ multiplex PCR; TCRdb has only the in-frame clones, and not every one. The sample lists around 2,100,000 clones; about 95% were seen once. The sequencing input was naive CD8+ T cells sorted from blood. V usage is TRBV7-9 and J usage is TRBJ2-7; 12 bases match TRBD2. This TCR came from a man younger than 30 in good health. This chain's CDR3 is CASSGLAGTSYEQYF. DNA of the CDR3: TGTGCCAGCAGTGGACTAGCGGGGACTTCCTACGAGCAGTACTTC.